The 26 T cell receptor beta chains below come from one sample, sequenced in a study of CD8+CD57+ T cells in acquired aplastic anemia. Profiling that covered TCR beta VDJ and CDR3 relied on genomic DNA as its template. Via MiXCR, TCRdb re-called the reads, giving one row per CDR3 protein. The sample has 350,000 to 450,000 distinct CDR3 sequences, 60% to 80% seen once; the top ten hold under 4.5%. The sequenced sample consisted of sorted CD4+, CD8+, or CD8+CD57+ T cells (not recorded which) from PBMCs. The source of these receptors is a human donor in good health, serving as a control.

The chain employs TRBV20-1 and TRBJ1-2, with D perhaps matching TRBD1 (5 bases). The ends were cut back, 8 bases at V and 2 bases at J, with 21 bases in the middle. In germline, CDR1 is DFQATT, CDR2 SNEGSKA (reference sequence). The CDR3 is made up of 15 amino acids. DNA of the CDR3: TGCAGTACTACGTCAGTACAACAGGAGAACTATGGCTACACCTTC. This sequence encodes CSTTSVQQENYGYTF.

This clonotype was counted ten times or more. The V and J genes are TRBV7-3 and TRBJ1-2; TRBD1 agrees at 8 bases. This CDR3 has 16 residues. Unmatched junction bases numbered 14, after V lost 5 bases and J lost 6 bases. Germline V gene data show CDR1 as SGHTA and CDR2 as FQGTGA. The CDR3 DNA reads TGTGCCAGCAGCCCTAGCGGACAGGGAAAGTTGAATGGCTACACCTTC. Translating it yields CASSPSGQGKLNGYTF. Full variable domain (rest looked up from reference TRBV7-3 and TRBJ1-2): GAGVSQTPSNKVTEKGKYVELRCDPISGHTALYWYRQSLGQGPEFLIYFQGTGAADDSGLPNDRFFAVRPEGSVSTLKIQRTERGDSAVYLCASSPSGQGKLNGYTFGSGTRLTVV.

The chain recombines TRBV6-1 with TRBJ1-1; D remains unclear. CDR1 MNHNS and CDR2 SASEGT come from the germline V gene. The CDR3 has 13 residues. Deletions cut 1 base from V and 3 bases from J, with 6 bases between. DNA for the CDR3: TGTGCCAGCAGTGAAGGTCCCTACACTGAAGCTTTCTTT. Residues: CASSEGPYTEAFF.

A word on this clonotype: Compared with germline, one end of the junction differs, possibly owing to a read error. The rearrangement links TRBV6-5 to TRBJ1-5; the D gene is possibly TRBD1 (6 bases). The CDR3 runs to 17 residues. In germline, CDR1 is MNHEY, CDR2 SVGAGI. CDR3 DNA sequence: TGTGCCTGCAGACCCGGGACAACCCCTTGGAGCAATCAGCCCCAGCATTTT. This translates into CACRPGTTPWSNQPQHF.

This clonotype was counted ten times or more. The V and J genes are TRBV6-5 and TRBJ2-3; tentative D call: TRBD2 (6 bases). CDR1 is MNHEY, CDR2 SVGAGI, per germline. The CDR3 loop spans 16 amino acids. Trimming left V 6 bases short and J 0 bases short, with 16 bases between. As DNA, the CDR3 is TGTGCCAGCAGCATACAATCCGGGACTAGCACAGATACGCAGTATTTT. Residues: CASSIQSGTSTDTQYF.

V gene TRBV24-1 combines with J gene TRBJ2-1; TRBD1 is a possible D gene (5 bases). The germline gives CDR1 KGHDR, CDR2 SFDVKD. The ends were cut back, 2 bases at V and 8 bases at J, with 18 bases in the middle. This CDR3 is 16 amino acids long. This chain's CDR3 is CATSDYGASLTDEQFF. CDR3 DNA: TGTGCCACCAGTGATTATGGGGCGTCTTTGACGGATGAGCAGTTCTTC.

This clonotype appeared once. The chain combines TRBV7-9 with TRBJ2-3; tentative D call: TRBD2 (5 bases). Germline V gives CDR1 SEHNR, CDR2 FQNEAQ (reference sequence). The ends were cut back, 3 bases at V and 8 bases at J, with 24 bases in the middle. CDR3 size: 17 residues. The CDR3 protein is CASSLAFGREAFFTQYF. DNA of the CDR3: TGTGCCAGCAGCTTGGCCTTTGGGAGAGAAGCTTTCTTTACGCAGTATTTT.

CDR3 nucleotides: TGTGCCAGCAGCGCGCGGTGGGCTGATACGACGGATTTTCAGTATTTT. Translated: CASSARWADTTDFQYF. The chain uses TRBV7-2 and TRBJ2-3; D is ambiguous. Germline CDR1 is SGHTA and CDR2 is FQGNSA. CDR3 length equals 16 residues. Trimming took 5 bases from V and 12 from J, leaving 27 bases between them. Full variable domain (missing parts from reference TRBV7-2 and TRBJ2-3): GAGVSQSPSNKVTEKGKDVELRCDPISGHTALYWYRQSLGQGLEFLIYFQGNSAPDKSGLPSDRFSAERTGGSVSTLTIQRTQQEDSAVYLCASSARWADTTDFQYFGPGTRLTVL.

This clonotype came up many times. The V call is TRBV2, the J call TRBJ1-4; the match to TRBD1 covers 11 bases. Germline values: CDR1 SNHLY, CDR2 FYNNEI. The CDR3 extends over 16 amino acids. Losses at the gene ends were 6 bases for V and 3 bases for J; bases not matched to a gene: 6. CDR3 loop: CASRLDRGRSNEKLFF. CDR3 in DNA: TGTGCCAGCAGATTGGACAGGGGGCGATCTAATGAAAAACTGTTTTTT. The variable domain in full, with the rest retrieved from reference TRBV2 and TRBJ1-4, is EPEVTQTPSHQVTQMGQEVILRCVPISNHLYFYWYRQILGQKVEFLVSFYNNEISEKSEIFDDQFSVERPDGSNFTLKIRSTKLEDSAMYFCASRLDRGRSNEKLFFGSGTQLSVL.

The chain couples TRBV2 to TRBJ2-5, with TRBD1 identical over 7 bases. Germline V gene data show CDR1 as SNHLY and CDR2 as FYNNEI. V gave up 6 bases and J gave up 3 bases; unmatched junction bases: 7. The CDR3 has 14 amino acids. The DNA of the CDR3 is TGTGCCAGCAGCTCCCACGACAGGGAAGAGACCCAGTACTTC. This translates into CASSSHDREETQYF.

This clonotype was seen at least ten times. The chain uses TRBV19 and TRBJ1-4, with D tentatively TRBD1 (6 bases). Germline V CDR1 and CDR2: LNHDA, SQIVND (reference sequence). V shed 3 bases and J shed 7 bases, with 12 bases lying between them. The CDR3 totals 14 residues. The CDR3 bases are TGTGCCAGTAGTATTCAGGGGCTAGGTGAAAAACTGTTTTTT. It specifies CASSIQGLGEKLFF.

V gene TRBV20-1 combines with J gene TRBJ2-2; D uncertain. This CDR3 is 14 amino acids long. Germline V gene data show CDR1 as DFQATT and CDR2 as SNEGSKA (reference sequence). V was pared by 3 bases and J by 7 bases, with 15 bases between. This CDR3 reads CSASKAPQHGELFF. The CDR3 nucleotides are TGCAGTGCTAGCAAAGCCCCCCAGCACGGGGAGCTGTTTTTT.

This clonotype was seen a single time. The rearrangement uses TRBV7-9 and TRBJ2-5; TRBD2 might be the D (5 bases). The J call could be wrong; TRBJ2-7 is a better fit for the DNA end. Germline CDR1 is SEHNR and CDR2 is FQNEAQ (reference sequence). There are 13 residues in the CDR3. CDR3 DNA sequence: TGTGCCAGCAGCTTAGGGGAGATCTACGAGCAGTACTTC. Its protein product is CASSLGEIYEQYF.

CDR3 loop: CASSPQGRDRETF. CDR3 sequence (DNA): TGTGCCAGCAGCCCGCAGGGGCGTGACAGGGAGACCTTC. The rearrangement uses TRBV13 and TRBJ1-2, with 7 bases identical to TRBD1. CDR1 PRHDT and CDR2 FYEKMQ come from the germline V gene (reference sequence). V trimming: 5 bases; J trimming: 14 bases; junction bases outside the gene matches: 14. The CDR3 is 13 amino acids.

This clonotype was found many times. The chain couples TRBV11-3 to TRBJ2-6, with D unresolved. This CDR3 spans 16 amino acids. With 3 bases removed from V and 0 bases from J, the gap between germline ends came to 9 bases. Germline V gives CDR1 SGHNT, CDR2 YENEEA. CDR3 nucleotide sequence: TGTGCCAGCAGCTTGTCACCCAACTCTGGGGCCAACGTCCTGACTTTC. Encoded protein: CASSLSPNSGANVLTF. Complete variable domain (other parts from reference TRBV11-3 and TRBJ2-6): EAGVVQSPRYKIIEKKQPVAFWCNPISGHNTLYWYLQNLGQGPELLIRYENEEAVDDSQLPKDRFSAERLKGVDSTLKIQPAELGDSAVYLCASSLSPNSGANVLTFGAGSRLTVL.

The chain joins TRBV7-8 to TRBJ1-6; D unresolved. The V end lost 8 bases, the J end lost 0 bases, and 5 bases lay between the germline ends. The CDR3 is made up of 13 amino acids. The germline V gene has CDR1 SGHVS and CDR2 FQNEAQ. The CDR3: CASGLSYNSPLHF. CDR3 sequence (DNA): TGTGCCAGCGGTCTCTCCTATAATTCACCCCTCCACTTT.

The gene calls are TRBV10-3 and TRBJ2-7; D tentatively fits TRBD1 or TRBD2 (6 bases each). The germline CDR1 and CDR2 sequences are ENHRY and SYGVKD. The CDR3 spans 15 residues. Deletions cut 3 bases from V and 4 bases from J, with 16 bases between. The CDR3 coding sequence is TGTGCCATCAGTGAAGGGGGGTCGAGGGATTACGAGCAGTACTTC. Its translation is CAISEGGSRDYEQYF.

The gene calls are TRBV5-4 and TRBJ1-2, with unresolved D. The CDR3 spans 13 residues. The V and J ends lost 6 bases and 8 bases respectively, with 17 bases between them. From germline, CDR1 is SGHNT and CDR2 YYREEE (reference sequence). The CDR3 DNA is TGTGCCAGCACCCAATCCAGTGAGGGCGGCTACACCTTC. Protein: CASTQSSEGGYTF.

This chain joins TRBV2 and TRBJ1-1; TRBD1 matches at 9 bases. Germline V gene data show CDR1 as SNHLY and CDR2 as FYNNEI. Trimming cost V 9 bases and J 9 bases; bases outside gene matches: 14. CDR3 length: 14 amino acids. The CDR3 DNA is TGTGCCAGTGGTAGCGTGGGACAGGGTGGTAAAGCTTTCTTT. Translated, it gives CASGSVGQGGKAFF.

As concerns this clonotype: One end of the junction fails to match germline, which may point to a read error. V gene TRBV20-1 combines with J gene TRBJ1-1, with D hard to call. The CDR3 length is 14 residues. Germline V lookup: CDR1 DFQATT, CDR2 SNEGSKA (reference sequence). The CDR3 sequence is CSAGRHSMNTGAFF. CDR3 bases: TGCAGTGCTGGCAGACACTCCATGAACACTGGAGCTTTCTTT.

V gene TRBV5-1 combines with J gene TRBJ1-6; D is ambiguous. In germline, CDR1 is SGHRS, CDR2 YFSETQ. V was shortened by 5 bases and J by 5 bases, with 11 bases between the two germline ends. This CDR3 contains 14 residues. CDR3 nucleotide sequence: TGCGCCAGCAGAAGCGGATTTGATAATTCACCCCTCCACTTT. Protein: CASRSGFDNSPLHF. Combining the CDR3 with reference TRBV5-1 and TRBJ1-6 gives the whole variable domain KAGVTQTPRYLIKTRGQQVTLSCSPISGHRSVSWYQQTPGQGLQFLFEYFSETQRNKGNFPGRFSGRQFSNSRSEMNVSTLELGDSALYLCASRSGFDNSPLHFGNGTRLTVT.

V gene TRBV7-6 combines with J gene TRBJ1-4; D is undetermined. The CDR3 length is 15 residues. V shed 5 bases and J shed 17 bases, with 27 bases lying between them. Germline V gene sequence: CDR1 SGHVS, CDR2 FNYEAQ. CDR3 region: CASSSPQRAHEQYFF. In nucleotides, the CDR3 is TGTGCCAGCAGCAGTCCCCAGAGGGCGCACGAGCAGTACTTTTTT.

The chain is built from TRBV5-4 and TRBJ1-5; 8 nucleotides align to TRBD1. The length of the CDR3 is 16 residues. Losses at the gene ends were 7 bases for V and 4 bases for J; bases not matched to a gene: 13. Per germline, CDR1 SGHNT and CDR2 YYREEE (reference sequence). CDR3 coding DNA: TGTGCCAGCCGGACCGCCGGCGGACAGGGAAATCAGCCCCAGCATTTT. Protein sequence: CASRTAGGQGNQPQHF.

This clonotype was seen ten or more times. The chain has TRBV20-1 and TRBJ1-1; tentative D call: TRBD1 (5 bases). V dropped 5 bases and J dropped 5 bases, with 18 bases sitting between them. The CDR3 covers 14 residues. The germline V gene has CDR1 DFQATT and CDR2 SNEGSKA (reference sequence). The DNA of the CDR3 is TGCAGTGCTCCGTCTGCCAGGGAGACGACTGAAGCTTTCTTT. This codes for CSAPSARETTEAFF.

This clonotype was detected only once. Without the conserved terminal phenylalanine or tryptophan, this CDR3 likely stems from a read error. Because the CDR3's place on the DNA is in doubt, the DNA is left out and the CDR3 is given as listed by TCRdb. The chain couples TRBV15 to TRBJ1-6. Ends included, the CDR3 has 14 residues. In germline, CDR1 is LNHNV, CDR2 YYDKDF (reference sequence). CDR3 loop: CASSSQRTSALLQV.

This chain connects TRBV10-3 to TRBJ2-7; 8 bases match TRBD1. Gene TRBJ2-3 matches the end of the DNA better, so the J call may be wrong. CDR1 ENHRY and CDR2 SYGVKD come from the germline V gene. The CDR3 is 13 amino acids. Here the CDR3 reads CASRQGARGKQYF. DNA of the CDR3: TGTGCCAGTAGGCAGGGGGCGAGGGGCAAGCAGTATTTT.